Listed below are T cell receptor beta chains from one sample, sequenced in a study of blood T cell repertoires in COVID-19. Profiling relied on immunoSEQ multiplex PCR, and the TCRdb table lists in-frame clones only, not all of them. The sample holds hundreds of thousands of clones, about four fifths seen once. Sequenced: PBMCs or T cells enriched from blood (not recorded which). The source of these receptors is a man in his forties who had been exposed to COVID-19. CDR3s include the opening cysteine and the closing phenylalanine or tryptophan. The D gene is left open where the match is weak. Where a row states a size, it is once, few, many or the class of an expanded clone; other rows omit it.

abundance	v_gene	j_gene	d_gene	CDR3nt	CDR3aa
once	TRBV5-4	TRBJ2-5	TRBD2	TGTGCCAGCAGCCAGACACGGGAGGGCTTGCTAGCCCAGTACTTC	CASSQTREGLLAQYF
-	TRBV2	TRBJ1-1	-	TGTGCCAGCAGGGCCGGCGGGGGCTGGACTGAAGCTTTCTTT	CASRAGGGWTEAFF
-	TRBV19	TRBJ2-2	TRBD1	TGTGCCAGTAGTACTCTAAAAGGGGGCTCTGGGGAGCTGTTTTTT	CASSTLKGGSGELFF
-	TRBV12-3/TRBV12-4	TRBJ2-1	-	TGTGCCAGCAGGGGAGGCTCCTACAATGAGCAGTTCTTC	CASRGGSYNEQFF
-	TRBV12-5	TRBJ2-3	-	TGTGCTAGTGGTTTGGTTCTAGTCCTTAGCACAGATACGCAGTATTTT	CASGLVLVLSTDTQYF
-	TRBV7-9	TRBJ2-4	-	TGTGCCAGCAGCCTCGATCTGGAGCTAGCCAAAAACATTCAGTACTTC	CASSLDLELAKNIQYF
-	TRBV11-2	TRBJ1-2	-	TGTGCCAGCAGCTTAAGAGGACTACACCCTGGCTACACCTTC	CASSLRGLHPGYTF
-	TRBV6-5	TRBJ2-1	-	TGTGCCAGCAGTTACCTCAAGCCTCTAGAAAGGAATGAGCAGTTCTTC	CASSYLKPLERNEQFF
-	TRBV7-9	TRBJ2-5	TRBD1	TGTGCCAGCAGCGGCAGGGGGTATGAGACCCAGTACTTC	CASSGRGYETQYF
-	TRBV18	TRBJ1-2	-	TGTGCCAGCTCACCCGGGGTGGGTAGCTCAGCCTATGGCTACACCTTC	CASSPGVGSSAYGYTF
-	TRBV5-4	TRBJ2-5	TRBD2	TGTGCCAGCAGCAGACGAACAGGACTAGTAGGAGAGACCCAGTACTTC	CASSRRTGLVGETQYF
few	TRBV28	TRBJ2-5	-	TGTGCCAGCAGCGGACAGCCGAGACAAGAGACCCAGTACTTC	CASSGQPRQETQYF
-	TRBV11-3	TRBJ1-1	-	TGTGCCAGCAGCTTCCTTCCGGGGGGCACTGAAGCTTTCTTT	CASSFLPGGTEAFF
-	TRBV23-1	TRBJ2-7	TRBD1	TGCGCCAGCAGTCAATCGAAGGGGGCGTACGAGCAGTACTTC	CASSQSKGAYEQYF
-	TRBV5-1	TRBJ1-6	-	TGCGCCAGCAGCCCACCCCAGGGTTCACCCCTCCACTTT	CASSPPQGSPLHF
-	TRBV19	TRBJ1-2	TRBD1	TGTGCCAGTAGTTACGCAGGGGGCAAAGGCTATGGCTACACCTTC	CASSYAGGKGYGYTF
-	TRBV4-1	TRBJ2-6	-	TGCGCCAGCAGCCAATTTTTAGGGGTTGCCAACGTCCTGACTTTC	CASSQFLGVANVLTF